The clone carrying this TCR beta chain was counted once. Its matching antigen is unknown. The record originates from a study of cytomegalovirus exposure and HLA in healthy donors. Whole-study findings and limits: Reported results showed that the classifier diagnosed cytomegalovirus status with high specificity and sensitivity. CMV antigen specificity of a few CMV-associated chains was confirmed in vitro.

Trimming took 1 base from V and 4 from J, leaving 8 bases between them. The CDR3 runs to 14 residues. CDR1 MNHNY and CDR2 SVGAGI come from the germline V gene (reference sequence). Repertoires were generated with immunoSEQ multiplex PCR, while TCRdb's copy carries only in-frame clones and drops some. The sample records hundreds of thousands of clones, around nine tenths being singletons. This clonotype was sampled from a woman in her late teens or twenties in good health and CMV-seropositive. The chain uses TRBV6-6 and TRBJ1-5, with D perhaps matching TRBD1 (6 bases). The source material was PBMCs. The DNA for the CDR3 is TGTGCCAGCAGTTACTTCAGGGGAAATCAGCCCCAGCATTTT. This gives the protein CASSYFRGNQPQHF.